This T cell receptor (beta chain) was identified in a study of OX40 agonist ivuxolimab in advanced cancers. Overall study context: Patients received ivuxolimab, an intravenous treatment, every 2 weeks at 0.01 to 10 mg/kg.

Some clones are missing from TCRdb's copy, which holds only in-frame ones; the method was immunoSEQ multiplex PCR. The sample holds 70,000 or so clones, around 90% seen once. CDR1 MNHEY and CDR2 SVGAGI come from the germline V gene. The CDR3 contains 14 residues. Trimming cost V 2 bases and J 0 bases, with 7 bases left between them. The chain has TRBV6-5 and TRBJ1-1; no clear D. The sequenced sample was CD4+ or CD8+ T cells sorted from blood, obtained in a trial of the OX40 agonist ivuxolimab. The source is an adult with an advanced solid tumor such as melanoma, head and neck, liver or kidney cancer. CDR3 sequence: CASSYLRMNTEAFF. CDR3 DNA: TGTGCCAGCAGTTACCTCCGCATGAACACTGAAGCTTTCTTT.